The entry below describes one T cell receptor beta chain. CDR1 and CDR2 (germline): LNHDA, SQIVND (reference sequence). The junction had 5 bases not matched to a gene; V was cut back by 5 bases and J by 9 bases. There are 14 residues in the CDR3. A quantity of roughly 0.5 to 1 ug RNA underwent reverse transcription using random hexamers. TCRdb fed the immunoSEQ multiplex PCR reads into MiXCR, producing one record per CDR3 protein. The repertoire consists of roughly 150,000 distinct CDR3 sequences, with 95% to 96% occurring once and the leading ten covering 0.14% to 0.15%. This sample stems from a study of CD8 T cells in Susac syndrome. The multiple sclerosis controls comprised treatment-naive patients whose relapsing-remitting disease was stable or active.

The TCR was taken from a human donor with multiple sclerosis. V and J are TRBV19 and TRBJ1-6; 9 bases match TRBD1. The material sequenced was CD8+ T cells from PBMCs. The CDR3 is CASSAGTGFSPLHF. Here the CDR3 DNA reads TGTGCCAGTAGTGCCGGGACAGGGTTTTCACCCCTCCACTTT.